The 22 T cell receptor beta chains reported below all come from one sample, sequenced in a study of OX40 agonist ivuxolimab in advanced cancers. Measured with immunoSEQ multiplex PCR; TCRdb has only the in-frame clones, and not every one. The sample lists tens of thousands of clones, approximately 86% occurring once. This specimen consisted of CD4+ or CD8+ T cells sorted from blood, obtained in a trial of the OX40 agonist ivuxolimab. The receptor source for this set is an adult with an advanced solid tumor such as melanoma, head and neck, liver or kidney cancer.

This clone has just one count. The chain uses TRBV30 and TRBJ1-2; D is unresolved. The germline gives CDR1 GTSNPN, CDR2 SVGIG (reference sequence). CDR3 length equals 12 residues. The CDR3 is CARGEYNYGYTF. In DNA, the CDR3 is TGTGCTCGCGGAGAGTATAACTATGGCTACACCTTC.

The V gene is TRBV7-2, the J gene TRBJ2-3, with 7 bases lining up with TRBD2. V trimming: 5 bases; J trimming: 4 bases; junction bases outside the gene matches: 15. The CDR3 consists of 17 residues. Germline V gives CDR1 SGHTA, CDR2 FQGNSA. This chain's CDR3 is CASSLNGGGPIPDTQYF. The CDR3 DNA sequence: TGTGCCAGCAGCCTAAATGGGGGAGGGCCGATTCCAGATACGCAGTATTTT.

V and J are TRBV5-4 and TRBJ2-7, with 11 bases aligning to TRBD1. The CDR3 runs to 15 residues. V lost 8 bases to trimming and J lost 3 bases; unmatched junction nucleotides: 10. CDR1 and CDR2 (germline): SGHNT, YYREEE (reference sequence). This CDR3 is CASSGTGTGGYEQYF. CDR3 DNA: TGTGCCAGTTCGGGCACCGGGACAGGGGGCTACGAGCAGTACTTC.

The CDR3 nucleotides are TGTGCCATCAATACCCGGACGATACTATCCACCGGGGAGCTGTTTTTT. Amino acid sequence: CAINTRTILSTGELFF. The V gene is TRBV7-9, the J gene TRBJ2-2, with D hard to call. The germline V gene encodes CDR1 SEHNR and CDR2 FQNEAQ (reference sequence). This CDR3 is built from 16 residues. V was shortened by 10 bases and J by 4 bases, with 22 bases between the two germline ends.

This chain links TRBV5-4 with TRBJ2-7, with 11 bases lining up with TRBD2. This CDR3 has 15 residues. V shed 4 bases and J 5 bases; nucleotides not matched to a gene: 8. Germline lookup yields CDR1 SGHNT and CDR2 YYREEE (reference sequence). The CDR3 DNA reads TGTGCCAGCAGCACGGGACTAGCGGCCCTTGACGAGCAGTACTTC. Its translation is CASSTGLAALDEQYF.

Here the CDR3 DNA reads TGTGCCAGCAGGAAACGAACCGCGTACACCGGGGAGCTGTTTTTT. The encoded protein is CASRKRTAYTGELFF. This sequence joins TRBV6-6 and TRBJ2-2; D is uncertain. The CDR3 has 15 residues. Trimming removed 6 bases at V and 3 bases at J, with 14 bases between. Germline CDR1 is MNHNY and CDR2 is SVGAGI (reference sequence).

A word on this clone: Within the sample, other DNA sequences also encode this same CDR3. The rearrangement joins TRBV27 to TRBJ1-2; TRBD1 matches 7 bases. The length of the CDR3 is 14 residues. J lost 4 bases, V lost 4 bases, and 6 bases had no gene match. Germline V lookup: CDR1 MNHEY, CDR2 SMNVEV (reference sequence). Here the CDR3 DNA reads TGTGCCAGCAGTTCCTACAGGGGAGGCTATGGCTACACCTTC. Protein product: CASSSYRGGYGYTF.

This chain joins TRBV10-3 and TRBJ2-1, with 8 positions matching TRBD2. V shed 8 bases, J shed 9 bases, and the junction held 3 bases outside the gene matches. Germline CDR1 and CDR2: ENHRY and SYGVKD. The length of the CDR3 is 11 residues. In nucleotides, the CDR3 is TGTGCCATCCGGGGGGGTGGTGAGCAGTTCTTC. This encodes CAIRGGGEQFF.

This rearrangement joins TRBV19 to TRBJ1-5; D perhaps matches TRBD1 (5 bases). The V gene's germline CDR1 is LNHDA and CDR2 SQIVND (reference sequence). V lost 10 bases, J lost 0 bases, and 16 bases lay in between. The CDR3 covers 15 residues. CDR3 sequence reads: CATADSIYSNQPQHF. DNA for the CDR3: TGTGCCACCGCCGACAGTATCTATAGCAATCAGCCCCAGCATTTT.

This rearrangement joins TRBV13 to TRBJ1-3, with unresolved D. CDR1 is PRHDT, CDR2 FYEKMQ, per germline (reference sequence). This CDR3 region has 16 residues. V shed 5 bases and J shed 1 base, with 15 bases lying between them. The CDR3 spells CASSPARSYSGNTIYF. CDR3 DNA: TGTGCCAGCAGCCCCGCCCGGAGCTATTCTGGAAACACCATATATTTT.

Written as DNA, the CDR3 is TGCGCCAGCAGCCCTGGGAGCGGGAAAGAGACCCAGTACTTC. Translating it yields CASSPGSGKETQYF. The chain combines TRBV5-1 with TRBJ2-5; the match to TRBD2 covers 7 bases. After removal of 4 bases from V and 3 bases from J, the junction contained 6 bases not matched to a gene. The CDR3 has 14 residues. Germline values: CDR1 SGHRS, CDR2 YFSETQ.

The chain has TRBV28 and TRBJ2-5; 10 bases match TRBD2. The CDR3 totals 15 residues. The germline gives CDR1 MDHEN, CDR2 SYDVKM. Losses at the gene ends were 9 bases for V and 2 bases for J; bases not matched to a gene: 9. The CDR3 sequence: CASRLAGVGQETQYF. CDR3 in DNA: TGTGCCAGTAGGCTAGCGGGAGTTGGTCAAGAGACCCAGTACTTC.

V gene TRBV5-5 combines with J gene TRBJ2-3, with D hard to call. This CDR3 is built from 14 residues. CDR1 and CDR2 from the germline V gene are SGHKS and YYEKEE (reference sequence). Trimming pared 0 bases from V and 3 bases from J, leaving 8 bases between. CDR3 coding DNA: TGTGCCAGCAGCTTGGAGACCGGGACAGATACGCAGTATTTT. Translated: CASSLETGTDTQYF.

This chain uses TRBV6-5 with TRBJ2-7, with D perhaps matching TRBD2 (6 bases). CDR1 and CDR2 (germline): MNHEY, SVGAGI. Between the trimmed V and J ends, which lost 8 bases and 8 bases, there was a span of 16 bases. CDR3 length: 12 amino acids. CDR3 sequence (DNA): TGTGCCAGCTCGGAGGGGCTAGCAAAGCAGTACTTC. Its translation: CASSEGLAKQYF.

J is TRBJ2-5 and V is TRBV7-2; weak D call: TRBD2 (6 bases). The CDR3 is 14 amino acids. Trimming left V 2 bases short and J 3 bases short, with 10 bases between. Germline-derived CDR1 and CDR2 are SGHTA and FQGNSA. CDR3 sequence (DNA): TGTGCCAGCAGCTTATACCGGGAGAAAGAGACCCAGTACTTC. Amino acids: CASSLYREKETQYF.

The chain couples TRBV27 to TRBJ1-6; 9 nucleotides align to TRBD1. Per the germline V gene, CDR1 is MNHEY and CDR2 is SMNVEV (reference sequence). Trimming took 2 bases from V and 8 from J; bases not matched to a gene: 4. CDR3 size: 15 residues. The CDR3 sequence: CASSLEQGAYSPLHF. CDR3 bases: TGTGCCAGCAGTTTAGAACAGGGGGCTTATTCACCCCTCCACTTT.

V and J are TRBV27 and TRBJ2-3; the D gene is possibly TRBD1 (6 bases). Germline V gives CDR1 MNHEY, CDR2 SMNVEV (reference sequence). This CDR3 contains 14 residues. Trimming removed 6 bases from V and 3 bases from J, with 13 bases in between. This chain's CDR3 is CASRVQGSTDTQYF. In DNA, the CDR3 is TGTGCCAGCAGGGTACAGGGATCGACAGATACGCAGTATTTT.

V and J are TRBV6-1 and TRBJ2-7, with TRBD2 matching over 11 bases. Germline V lookup: CDR1 MNHNS, CDR2 SASEGT. This CDR3 has 14 amino acids. V dropped 6 bases and J dropped 6; count of bases not matched to a gene: 7. The CDR3 DNA sequence: TGTGCCAGCAGCTTTAGCGGGAGGGCCTCCGAGCAGTACTTC. Translated: CASSFSGRASEQYF.

In nucleotides, the CDR3 is TGTGCCTGGAGTACCGACATGAATAATGAAAAACTGTTTTTT. It translates to CAWSTDMNNEKLFF. This chain connects TRBV30 to TRBJ1-4, with D unclear. Germline V gene sequence: CDR1 GTSNPN, CDR2 SVGIG (reference sequence). CDR3 length: 14 amino acids. Deletions cut 2 bases from V and 4 bases from J, with 11 bases between. Drawing the rest from reference TRBV30 and TRBJ1-4, the complete variable domain is SQTIHQWPATLVQPVGSPLSLECTVEGTSNPNLYWYRQAAGRGLQLLFYSVGIGQISSEVPQNLSASRPQDRQFILSSKKLLLSDSGFYLCAWSTDMNNEKLFFGSGTQLSVL.

V usage is TRBV27 and J usage is TRBJ2-7, with D perhaps TRBD2 (6 bases). The germline gives CDR1 MNHEY, CDR2 SMNVEV (reference sequence). The V and J ends lost 8 bases and 1 base respectively, with 15 bases between them. The CDR3 is made up of 14 amino acids. CDR3 sequence reads: CASCPRGTSYEQYF. The CDR3 bases are TGTGCCAGCTGCCCCCGCGGGACTTCCTACGAGCAGTACTTC.

The gene calls are TRBV9 and TRBJ2-7; the match to TRBD2 covers 9 bases. This CDR3 is built from 16 residues. Unmatched junction bases numbered 9, after V lost 0 bases and J lost 5 bases. Germline V gene lookup returns CDR1 SGDLS and CDR2 YYNGEE. The CDR3 loop is CASSVDGAGGSHEQYF. The CDR3 DNA reads as TGTGCCAGCAGCGTAGATGGGGCGGGAGGGAGCCACGAGCAGTACTTC.

The gene calls are TRBV6-4 and TRBJ2-7, with 11 bases matching TRBD2. The CDR3 runs 18 residues. V shed 5 bases, J shed 0 bases, and the junction held 12 bases outside the gene matches. The germline V gene has CDR1 MRHNA and CDR2 SNTAGT. CDR3 sequence reads: CASSQTSGIIGSSYEQYF. The DNA of the CDR3 is TGTGCCAGCAGTCAGACTAGCGGGATAATCGGAAGCTCCTACGAGCAGTACTTC.